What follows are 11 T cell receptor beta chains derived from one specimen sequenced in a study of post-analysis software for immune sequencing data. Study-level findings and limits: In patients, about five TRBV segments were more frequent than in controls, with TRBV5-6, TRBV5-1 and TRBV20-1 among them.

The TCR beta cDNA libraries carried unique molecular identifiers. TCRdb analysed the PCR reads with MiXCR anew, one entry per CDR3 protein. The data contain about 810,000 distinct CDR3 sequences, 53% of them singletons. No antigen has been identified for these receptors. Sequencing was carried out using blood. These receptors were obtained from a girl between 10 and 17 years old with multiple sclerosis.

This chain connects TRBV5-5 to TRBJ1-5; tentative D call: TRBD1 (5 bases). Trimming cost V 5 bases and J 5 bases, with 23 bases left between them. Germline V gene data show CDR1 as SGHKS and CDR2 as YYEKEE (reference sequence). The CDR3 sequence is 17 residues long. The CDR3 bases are TGTGCCAGCAGTTCTACAGGCCCACAGTCCGTGTATCAGCCCCAGCATTTT. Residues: CASSSTGPQSVYQPQHF.

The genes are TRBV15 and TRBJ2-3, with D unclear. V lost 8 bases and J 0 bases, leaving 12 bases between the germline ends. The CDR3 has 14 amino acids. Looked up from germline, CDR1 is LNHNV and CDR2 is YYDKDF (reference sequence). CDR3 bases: TGTGCCACCTTCACCGGGCTTAGCACAGATACGCAGTATTTT. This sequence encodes CATFTGLSTDTQYF.

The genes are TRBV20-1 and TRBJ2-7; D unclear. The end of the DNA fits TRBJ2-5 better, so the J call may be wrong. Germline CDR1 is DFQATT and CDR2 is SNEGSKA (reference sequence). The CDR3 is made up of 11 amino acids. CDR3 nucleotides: TGCAGTGCTTCGAAAAGTGGGACCCAGTACTTC. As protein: CSASKSGTQYF.

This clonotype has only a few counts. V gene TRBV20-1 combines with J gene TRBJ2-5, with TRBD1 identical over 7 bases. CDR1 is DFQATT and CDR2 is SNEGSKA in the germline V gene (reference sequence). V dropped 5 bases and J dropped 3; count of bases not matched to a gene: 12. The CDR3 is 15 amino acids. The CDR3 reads CSAGSWGQTKETQYF. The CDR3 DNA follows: TGCAGTGCTGGCTCTTGGGGACAGACCAAAGAGACCCAGTACTTC.

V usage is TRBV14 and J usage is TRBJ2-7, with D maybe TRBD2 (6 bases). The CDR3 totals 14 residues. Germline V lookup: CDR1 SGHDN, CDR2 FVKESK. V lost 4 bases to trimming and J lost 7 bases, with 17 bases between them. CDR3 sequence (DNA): TGTGCCAGCAGCCCCAACACTCGTGCGGGGGAGCAGTACTTC. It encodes CASSPNTRAGEQYF.

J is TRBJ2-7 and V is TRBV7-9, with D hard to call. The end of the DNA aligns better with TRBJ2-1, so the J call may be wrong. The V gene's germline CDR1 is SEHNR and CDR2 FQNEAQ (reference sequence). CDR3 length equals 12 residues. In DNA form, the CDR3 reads TGTGCCAGCAGCTTAGAATGGGTGGGGCAGTTCTTC. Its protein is CASSLEWVGQFF.

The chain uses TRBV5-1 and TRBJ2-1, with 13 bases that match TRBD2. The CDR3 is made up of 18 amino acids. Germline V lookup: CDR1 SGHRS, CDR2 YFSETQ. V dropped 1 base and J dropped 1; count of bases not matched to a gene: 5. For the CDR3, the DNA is TGCGCCAGCAGCTTGATTGGGACTAGCGGGGTTTCCTACAATGAGCAGTTCTTC. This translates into CASSLIGTSGVSYNEQFF. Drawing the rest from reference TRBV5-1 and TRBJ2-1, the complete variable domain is KAGVTQTPRYLIKTRGQQVTLSCSPISGHRSVSWYQQTPGQGLQFLFEYFSETQRNKGNFPGRFSGRQFSNSRSEMNVSTLELGDSALYLCASSLIGTSGVSYNEQFFGPGTRLTVL.

CDR3 sequence (DNA): TGCAGTGCTAGTTCGTTGGGGGAGGCCAAAAACATTCAGTACTTC. Translation: CSASSLGEAKNIQYF. The chain has TRBV20-1 and TRBJ2-4; D may be TRBD1 or TRBD2 (5 bases each). This CDR3 comprises 15 residues. Trimming shortened V by 3 bases and J by 1 base, and 13 bases separated the two germline ends. Germline CDR1 is DFQATT and CDR2 is SNEGSKA (reference sequence).

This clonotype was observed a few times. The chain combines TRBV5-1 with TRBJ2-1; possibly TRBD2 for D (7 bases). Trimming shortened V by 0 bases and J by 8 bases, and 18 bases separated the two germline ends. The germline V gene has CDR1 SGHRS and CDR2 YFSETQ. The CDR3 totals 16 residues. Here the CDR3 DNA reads TGCGCCAGCAGCTTGGATAGGTGGGGGGGCCCCTATGAGCAGTTCTTC. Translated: CASSLDRWGGPYEQFF.

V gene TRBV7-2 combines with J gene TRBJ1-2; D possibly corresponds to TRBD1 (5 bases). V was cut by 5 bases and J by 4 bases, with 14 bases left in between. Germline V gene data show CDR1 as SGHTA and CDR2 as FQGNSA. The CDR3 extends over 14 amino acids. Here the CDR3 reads CASSPMQGGYGYTF. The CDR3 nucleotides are TGTGCCAGCAGCCCCATGCAGGGTGGCTATGGCTACACCTTC.

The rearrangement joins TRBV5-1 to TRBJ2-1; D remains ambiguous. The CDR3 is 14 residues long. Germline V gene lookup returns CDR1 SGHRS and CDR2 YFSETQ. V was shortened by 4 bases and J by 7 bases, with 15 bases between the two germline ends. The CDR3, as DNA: TGCGCCAGCAGCGTGGATCAGGCCCGGAATGAGCAGTTCTTC. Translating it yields CASSVDQARNEQFF. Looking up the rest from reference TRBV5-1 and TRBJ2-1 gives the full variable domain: KAGVTQTPRYLIKTRGQQVTLSCSPISGHRSVSWYQQTPGQGLQFLFEYFSETQRNKGNFPGRFSGRQFSNSRSEMNVSTLELGDSALYLCASSVDQARNEQFFGPGTRLTVL.